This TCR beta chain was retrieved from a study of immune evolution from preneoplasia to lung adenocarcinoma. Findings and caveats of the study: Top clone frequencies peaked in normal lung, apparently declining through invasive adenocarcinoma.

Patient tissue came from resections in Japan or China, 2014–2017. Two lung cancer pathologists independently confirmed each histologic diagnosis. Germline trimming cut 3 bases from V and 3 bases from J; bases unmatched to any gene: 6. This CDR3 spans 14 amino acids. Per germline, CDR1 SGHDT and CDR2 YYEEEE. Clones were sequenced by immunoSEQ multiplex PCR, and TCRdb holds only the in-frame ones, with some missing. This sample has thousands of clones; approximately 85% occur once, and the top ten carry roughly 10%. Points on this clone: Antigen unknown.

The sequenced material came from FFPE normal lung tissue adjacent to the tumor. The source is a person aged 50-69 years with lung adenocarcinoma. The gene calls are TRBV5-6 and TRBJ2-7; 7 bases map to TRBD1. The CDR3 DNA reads TGTGCCAGCAGCTACACAGGACAGGACTACGAGCAGTACTTC. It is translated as CASSYTGQDYEQYF.